Described below is a single T cell receptor (beta chain) sequence and its context. Its recognized antigen is unknown. Base qualities are missing; no much larger clone stands one base away. Collaborating institutions collected whole blood in K2EDTA tubes following their own protocols. For TCRbeta analysis, collaborator samples were shipped as frozen whole blood, as isolated PBMCs, or as DNA extracted from either sample type. The immunoSEQ Assay, a bias-controlled multiplex PCR, was used to amplify TCRbeta CDR3 regions from genomic DNA. The paper's processing steps were these. The number of nucleated cells in each sample was estimated from the amplification of reference gene primers within the assay. Sequence reads were collapsed and filtered to measure the absolute abundance of every unique TCRbeta CDR3 rearrangement. For each sample, productive Simpson clonality was calculated as the square root of Simpson's diversity index across productive rearrangements. Sourced from immuneACCESS, this table was stored by TCRdb with only in-frame sequences that have V and J called. A share of the clones is absent; for the studies checked, an unresolved V gene accounts for under half, and the remainder has no known explanation. D and trimming were read from the DNA, whereas the V and J calls and clone size are those reported in that table. The sample contains some 270,000 clones, around nine tenths of them found a single time. Together, the top ten hold about 8.7% of the sample.

This sample is drawn from a study of blood T cell repertoires in COVID-19 (dated by TCRdb to 2019 to 2021). About the investigation overall: Samples from collaborators originated in the United States, Italy and Spain and spanned both the acute and convalescent phases of COVID-19. The repertoires were made available in a free public database intended to serve as a resource for research on the immune response to SARS-CoV-2. HLA class I and class II types, where available, came from metadata supplied by the sample provider rather than from assay-based typing. Deeply sampled blood TCRbeta repertoires from subjects exposed to, actively infected with, or recovered from COVID-19 were included in the dataset. The samples were drawn from two sources: the first 160 participants of the ongoing ImmuneRACE study, and 950 to 1,500 subjects contributed by 6 global collaborators. The prospective study material was composed of cDNA or gDNA derived from T cells, B-cell-depleted T cells, or PBMCs. Sample metadata almost always included a de-identified subject ID, COVID-19 status, age in years and sex.

Study-level results and caveats: The amount of clinical and demographic metadata varied by source and participant and was provided uncurated.

For CDR1 and CDR2, the germline V gene lists SNHLY and FYNNEI. Including the terminal cysteine and phenylalanine, the CDR3 comprises 13 residues. The retained sequence is limited to the CDR3, 39 bases, with the frame set at the first base. Cut back by 7 bases and 6 bases, the V and J ends lie 15 bases apart. What was sequenced was peripheral blood. The rearranged segments are TRBV2 and TRBJ1-1; the D gene identity is not certain. This sequence originates from a man in his forties with active or convalescent COVID-19. The encoded CDR3 is CASKWSGRPEAFF. Here is the DNA: TGTGCCAGCAAGTGGTCAGGTCGACCTGAAGCTTTCTTT.